The 30 T cell receptor beta chains below all came from one sample that was sequenced in a study of cytomegalovirus exposure and HLA in healthy donors. Use of 60 Vbeta and 13 Jbeta primers characterized the PCR. Measured with immunoSEQ multiplex PCR; TCRdb has only the in-frame clones, and not every one. The data contain 50,000 to 70,000 clones, about 77% of them seen just once; the ten biggest clones take up 6.8%. The sequenced sample was PBMCs. Every receptor here comes from a man aged 25 to 45 in good health and CMV-seropositive.

This rearrangement joins TRBV7-9 to TRBJ1-1, with 7 bases lining up with TRBD1. After removal of 7 bases from V and 0 bases from J, the junction contained 5 bases not matched to a gene. Per germline, CDR1 SEHNR and CDR2 FQNEAQ (reference sequence). The length of the CDR3 is 14 residues. Here the CDR3 reads CASTPGQLNTEAFF. DNA of the CDR3: TGTGCCAGCACCCCGGGACAGCTGAACACTGAAGCTTTCTTT.

This chain connects TRBV6-1 to TRBJ2-7, with 9 bases fitting TRBD2. From germline, CDR1 is MNHNS and CDR2 SASEGT. With 3 bases clipped from V and 6 bases from J, the junction kept 3 bases outside the gene matches. The CDR3 runs to 13 residues. Here the CDR3 reads CASSEGLAREQYF. The CDR3 region has the DNA TGTGCCAGCAGTGAGGGACTAGCTCGCGAGCAGTACTTC.

The chain carries TRBV2 and TRBJ1-3; perhaps TRBD1 as D (5 bases). CDR1 SNHLY and CDR2 FYNNEI come from the germline V gene. There are 15 residues in the CDR3. V lost 8 bases to trimming and J lost 0 bases, with 14 bases between them. In DNA form, the CDR3 reads TGTGCCAGCTCTATAGACAGCAGCTCTGGAAACACCATATATTTT. This codes for CASSIDSSSGNTIYF.

The chain carries TRBV7-2 and TRBJ2-5; D remains ambiguous. With the DNA end fitting TRBJ2-7 better, the J assignment may be wrong. CDR3 length equals 12 residues. The germline gives CDR1 SGHTA, CDR2 FQGNSA. The CDR3 DNA reads as TGTGCCAGCAGCCTAAGCTCCTACGAGCAGTACTTC. Amino acids: CASSLSSYEQYF.

V usage is TRBV9 and J usage is TRBJ1-4; D might be TRBD1 (5 bases). V dropped 4 bases and J dropped 7 bases, with 14 bases sitting between them. The CDR3 consists of 14 residues. Germline assignment: CDR1 SGDLS and CDR2 YYNGEE. CDR3 region: CASSPRGTGEKLFF. The CDR3 bases are TGTGCCAGCAGCCCGCGGGGGACGGGTGAAAAACTGTTTTTT.

This clone occurred a few times. The gene calls are TRBV9 and TRBJ1-1, with D perhaps TRBD1 (5 bases). In germline, CDR1 is SGDLS, CDR2 YYNGEE. The CDR3 totals 14 residues. The germline V and J ends were trimmed by 0 bases and 7 bases, with 13 bases remaining between them. CDR3 DNA sequence: TGTGCCAGCAGCGTAGCCTCTGTCGGGGGTGAAGCTTTCTTT. It translates to CASSVASVGGEAFF. The full variable domain, with the rest looked up from reference TRBV9 and TRBJ1-1, is DSGVTQTPKHLITATGQRVTLRCSPRSGDLSVYWYQQSLDQGLQFLIQYYNGEERAKGNILERFSAQQFPDLHSELNLSSLELGDSALYFCASSVASVGGEAFFGQGTRLTVV.

CDR3 in amino acids: CASSAGAGHTDTQYF. CDR3 in DNA: TGTGCCAGCAGCGCAGGGGCTGGGCACACGGATACGCAGTATTTT. The rearrangement uses TRBV9 and TRBJ2-3; D may be TRBD1 (6 bases). CDR1 is SGDLS and CDR2 is YYNGEE in the germline V gene. The V end was cut by 3 bases, the J end by 6 bases, with 17 bases between. The CDR3 totals 15 residues.

V gene TRBV4-1 combines with J gene TRBJ1-5; a weak D match, TRBD1 (5 bases). The CDR3 covers 16 residues. The V and J ends lost 5 bases and 0 bases respectively, with 14 bases between them. Germline CDR1 is MGHRA and CDR2 is YSYEKL. The CDR3, as DNA: TGCGCCAGCAGCGGACAAGGTATCCATAGCAATCAGCCCCAGCATTTT. Encoded protein: CASSGQGIHSNQPQHF.

The rearrangement joins TRBV4-3 to TRBJ2-5; 8 bases line up with TRBD2. Losses at the gene ends were 2 bases for V and 5 bases for J; bases not matched to a gene: 13. Per germline, CDR1 LGHNA and CDR2 YSLEER. The CDR3 spans 17 residues. In nucleotides, the CDR3 is TGCGCCAGCAGCCAAAAAGGGCCGGGGGGGGTGGGGGAGACCCAGTACTTC. Translation gives CASSQKGPGGVGETQYF.

This clone was found a few times. The chain has TRBV27 and TRBJ2-3; 7 bases align to TRBD2. Per germline, CDR1 MNHEY and CDR2 SMNVEV (reference sequence). The CDR3 sequence is 17 residues long. The trim removed 4 bases at V and 0 bases at J, leaving 10 bases unmatched. This chain's CDR3 is CASSSVRKRGSTDTQYF. The CDR3 bases are TGTGCCAGCAGTTCCGTTAGGAAGCGGGGCAGCACAGATACGCAGTATTTT.

The chain is built from TRBV28 and TRBJ2-5; D call uncertain. Per the germline V gene, CDR1 is MDHEN and CDR2 is SYDVKM. V was pared by 8 bases and J by 1 base, with 26 bases between. CDR3 length: 18 amino acids. CDR3 DNA sequence: TGTGCCAGCCCCCCCCAGCGCAGTCAAGTAACTATCCAAGAGACCCAGTACTTC. It codes for CASPPQRSQVTIQETQYF.

The V gene is TRBV6-6, the J gene TRBJ2-5; D is possibly TRBD1 (5 bases). This CDR3 has 12 residues. CDR1 MNHNY and CDR2 SVGAGI come from the germline V gene (reference sequence). V lost 5 bases and J lost 7, with 11 bases in between. The CDR3 nucleotides read TGTGCCAGCAGTAGACAGAGTGGGACCCAGTACTTC. It codes for CASSRQSGTQYF.

This chain connects TRBV15 to TRBJ2-7; 7 positions match TRBD1. CDR1 is LNHNV and CDR2 is YYDKDF in the germline V gene (reference sequence). Unmatched junction bases numbered 12, after V lost 1 base and J lost 0 bases. This CDR3 is 18 amino acids long. CDR3 DNA sequence: TGTGCCACCAGCAGAGTGCCCCCAGGACAGGCCAGCTCCTACGAGCAGTACTTC. This gives the protein CATSRVPPGQASSYEQYF.

The chain joins TRBV28 to TRBJ2-4; D may be TRBD1 (7 bases). Germline V gives CDR1 MDHEN, CDR2 SYDVKM. The CDR3 is 16 residues long. Trimming took off 3 bases at V and 3 bases at J, with 15 bases between the two ends. This chain's CDR3 is CASSFGGGLSKNIQYF. The CDR3 nucleotides are TGTGCCAGCAGTTTCGGAGGGGGCTTGAGCAAAAACATTCAGTACTTC.

The gene calls are TRBV4-3 and TRBJ1-1; D is ambiguous. V was trimmed by 0 bases and J by 0 bases, leaving 8 bases between them. This CDR3 region has 15 residues. CDR1 LGHNA and CDR2 YSLEER come from the germline V gene. This chain's CDR3 is CASSQDPGMNTEAFF. As DNA, the CDR3 is TGCGCCAGCAGCCAAGATCCGGGGATGAACACTGAAGCTTTCTTT.

CDR3 sequence: CSAGRGYEQYF. CDR3 nucleotides: TGCAGCGCGGGGCGGGGGTACGAGCAGTACTTC. This chain connects TRBV20-1 to TRBJ2-5; 7 positions agree with TRBD2. Matching the DNA end better, TRBJ2-7 makes the J call doubtful. The CDR3 runs 11 residues. Germline V gene lookup returns CDR1 DFQATT and CDR2 SNEGSKA (reference sequence).

The V gene is TRBV30, the J gene TRBJ1-1, with TRBD1 as a possible D gene (6 bases). This CDR3 is 14 amino acids long. Germline V gene sequence: CDR1 GTSNPN, CDR2 SVGIG (reference sequence). V lost 0 bases to trimming and J lost 4 bases, with 12 bases between them. This chain's CDR3 is CAWSVRQGSTEAFF. CDR3 DNA: TGTGCCTGGAGTGTACGGCAGGGGAGCACTGAAGCTTTCTTT.

This clone has more than one count but fewer than ten. This chain connects TRBV27 to TRBJ1-1, with TRBD1 matching over 7 bases. CDR3 length equals 15 residues. The V and J ends lost 5 bases and 8 bases, in that order; junction bases with no gene match: 14. Germline V gives CDR1 MNHEY, CDR2 SMNVEV (reference sequence). The CDR3 here is CASSATLPGQPEAFF. The CDR3 bases are TGTGCCAGCAGTGCAACTCTCCCGGGACAGCCAGAAGCTTTCTTT.

This clone was seen only once. V gene TRBV6-1 combines with J gene TRBJ1-5, with D tentatively TRBD1 (5 bases). This CDR3 spans 15 amino acids. The V gene lost 0 bases and the J gene lost 0 bases, with 6 bases spanning the gap. From germline, CDR1 is MNHNS and CDR2 SASEGT. The CDR3 DNA follows: TGTGCCAGCAGTGAAGCCGGACATAGCAATCAGCCCCAGCATTTT. Amino acid sequence: CASSEAGHSNQPQHF.

The rearrangement joins TRBV6-5 to TRBJ1-2; possible D gene TRBD1, 5 bases. The CDR3 spans 13 residues. CDR1 and CDR2 from the germline V gene are MNHEY and SVGAGI. Trimming stripped 5 bases from V and 4 bases from J, with 11 bases between. For the CDR3, the DNA is TGTGCCAGCAGTAAATGGGGCCCCTATGGCTACACCTTC. Its translation: CASSKWGPYGYTF.

J is TRBJ2-1 and V is TRBV28; 8 nucleotides match TRBD1. The germline V gene encodes CDR1 MDHEN and CDR2 SYDVKM. V gave up 5 bases and J gave up 7 bases; unmatched junction bases: 10. This CDR3 region has 15 residues. Written as DNA, the CDR3 is TGTGCCAGCAGTCCCTGGCAGGGGGCGAGTAATGAGCAGTTCTTC. This translates into CASSPWQGASNEQFF.

The V call is TRBV30, the J call TRBJ1-1; D ambiguous. This CDR3 comprises 14 residues. Trimming cost V 4 bases and J 7 bases, with 19 bases left between them. In germline, CDR1 is GTSNPN, CDR2 SVGIG (reference sequence). The CDR3 sequence: CAWTPYSFRSEAFF. Written as DNA, the CDR3 is TGTGCCTGGACCCCCTACTCTTTTCGGAGTGAAGCTTTCTTT.

The gene calls are TRBV5-4 and TRBJ1-1, with D uncertain. The V end was cut by 9 bases, the J end by 4 bases, with 16 bases between. This CDR3 is 13 amino acids long. Germline V gene data show CDR1 as SGHNT and CDR2 as YYREEE (reference sequence). In DNA form, the CDR3 reads TGTGCCACCAAAGGGAGTTGGGCCACTGAAGCTTTCTTT. Its protein is CATKGSWATEAFF. Looking up the rest from reference TRBV5-4 and TRBJ1-1 gives the full variable domain: ETGVTQSPTHLIKTRGQQVTLRCSSQSGHNTVSWYQQALGQGPQFIFQYYREEENGRGNFPPRFSGLQFPNYSSELNVNALELDDSALYLCATKGSWATEAFFGQGTRLTVV.

This clone was detected a few times. The rearrangement joins TRBV6-5 to TRBJ1-5; D not resolved. The CDR3 length is 14 residues. The V gene's germline CDR1 is MNHEY and CDR2 SVGAGI. The germline V and J ends were trimmed by 7 bases and 1 base, with 11 bases remaining between them. CDR3 in amino acids: CASKGGESNQPQHF. The CDR3 nucleotides are TGTGCCAGCAAAGGAGGTGAGAGCAATCAGCCCCAGCATTTT.

The chain has TRBV6-5 and TRBJ2-5, with D possibly being TRBD2 (6 bases). Trimming removed 2 bases from V and 8 bases from J, with 12 bases in between. CDR1 is MNHEY, CDR2 SVGAGI, per germline. This CDR3 region has 13 residues. The CDR3 here is CASSYKGTGTQYF. DNA of the CDR3: TGTGCCAGCAGTTACAAGGGGACTGGTACCCAGTACTTC.

The rearrangement joins TRBV5-6 to TRBJ1-2; D is unresolved. CDR1 and CDR2 from the germline V gene are SGHDT and YYEEEE. The CDR3 consists of 12 residues. V dropped 0 bases and J dropped 6 bases, with 6 bases sitting between them. CDR3 in DNA: TGTGCCAGCAGCTTGGGAGGGAATGGCTACACCTTC. It is translated as CASSLGGNGYTF.

This clone has a single count. The J gene is TRBJ1-1, the V gene TRBV27; weak D call: TRBD1 (6 bases). V was shortened by 2 bases and J by 1 base, with 11 bases between the two germline ends. This CDR3 is 15 amino acids long. Germline CDR1 is MNHEY and CDR2 is SMNVEV (reference sequence). The DNA for the CDR3 is TGTGCCAGCAGTTTAAATCAGGGGCCGAACACTGAAGCTTTCTTT. This gives the protein CASSLNQGPNTEAFF.

This chain links TRBV28 with TRBJ1-6; D is possibly TRBD1 (6 bases). V gave up 5 bases and J gave up 10 bases, with 18 bases separating them. The CDR3 runs 15 residues. Germline V gene lookup returns CDR1 MDHEN and CDR2 SYDVKM. The CDR3 coding sequence is TGTGCCAGCAGTCCTGCGGGGGGGGCAGTGTCACCCCTCCACTTT. Protein: CASSPAGGAVSPLHF.

The gene calls are TRBV6-1 and TRBJ1-1; 7 bases map to TRBD1. V lost 6 bases to trimming and J lost 5 bases; unmatched junction nucleotides: 12. CDR3 length: 15 amino acids. Germline CDR1 reads MNHNS; CDR2 reads SASEGT. The CDR3 DNA reads TGTGCCAGCAGAGGAGAAAAGGGGGCTGTGACTGAAGCTTTCTTT. Residues: CASRGEKGAVTEAFF.

This chain uses TRBV27 with TRBJ1-1; 8 bases fit TRBD1. This CDR3 region has 17 residues. Germline loops: CDR1 MNHEY, CDR2 SMNVEV (reference sequence). The V and J ends lost 6 bases and 0 bases, in that order; junction bases with no gene match: 12. CDR3 protein: CASSHILKTGVNTEAFF. DNA for the CDR3: TGTGCCAGCAGCCACATACTCAAGACAGGGGTGAACACTGAAGCTTTCTTT.